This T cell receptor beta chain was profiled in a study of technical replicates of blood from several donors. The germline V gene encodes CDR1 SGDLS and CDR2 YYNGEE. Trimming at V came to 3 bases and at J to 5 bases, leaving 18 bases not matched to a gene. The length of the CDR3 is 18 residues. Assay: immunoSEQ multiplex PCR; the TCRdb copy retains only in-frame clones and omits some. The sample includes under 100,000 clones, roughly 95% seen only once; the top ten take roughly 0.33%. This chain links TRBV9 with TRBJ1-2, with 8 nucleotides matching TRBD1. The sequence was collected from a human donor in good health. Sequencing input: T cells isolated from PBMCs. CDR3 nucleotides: TGTGCCAGCAGCGCCACTCCCGGAGCGAGTGGACAGGGATATGGCTACACCTTC. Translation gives CASSATPGASGQGYGYTF.